Shown below are 20 T cell receptor beta chains from a single sample sequenced in a study of Tregs in tolerant kidney transplant recipients. Sequenced by immunoSEQ multiplex PCR; TCRdb stores in-frame clones only, minus some. The repertoire holds about 120,000 clones, with roughly 92% as singletons. Sequencing was done on a sample of CD4+ T cells from blood. These receptors all come from a human donor in good health.

The chain recombines TRBV2 with TRBJ1-3; TRBD1 aligns across 7 bases. V shed 6 bases, J shed 4 bases, and the junction held 12 bases outside the gene matches. The CDR3 sequence is 16 residues long. In germline, CDR1 is SNHLY, CDR2 FYNNEI. The CDR3 nucleotides are TGTGCCAGCAGAACAGGGGATTACGCGAAAGGAAACACCATATATTTT. This codes for CASRTGDYAKGNTIYF.

The rearrangement uses TRBV6-5 and TRBJ2-7; D uncertain. The length of the CDR3 is 15 residues. Germline V gives CDR1 MNHEY, CDR2 SVGAGI. The V end lost 4 bases, the J end lost 3 bases, and 16 bases lay between the germline ends. The CDR3 nucleotides read TGTGCCAGCAGTTGGTCCCAGGCTAACAGCTACGAGCAGTACTTC. Protein sequence: CASSWSQANSYEQYF.

The chain joins TRBV9 to TRBJ2-2, with TRBD2 identical over 9 bases. Losses at the gene ends were 0 bases for V and 3 bases for J; bases not matched to a gene: 6. The CDR3 spans 17 residues. Per the germline V gene, CDR1 is SGDLS and CDR2 is YYNGEE. CDR3 protein: CASSVAGREGDTGELFF. The CDR3 nucleotides read TGTGCCAGCAGCGTAGCTGGGCGGGAGGGTGACACCGGGGAGCTGTTTTTT.

This clone came up once. The V gene is TRBV7-9, the J gene TRBJ1-1; D may be TRBD1 (5 bases). Trimming took off 2 bases at V and 4 bases at J, with 8 bases between the two ends. The CDR3 has 13 residues. CDR1 and CDR2 from the germline V gene are SEHNR and FQNEAQ (reference sequence). The CDR3 DNA is TGTGCCAGCAGCTTAAGGACACTCACTGAAGCTTTCTTT. The encoded protein is CASSLRTLTEAFF.

The chain joins TRBV7-6 to TRBJ2-3; D is ambiguous. Looked up from germline, CDR1 is SGHVS and CDR2 is FNYEAQ. V was shortened by 5 bases and J by 2 bases, with 20 bases between the two germline ends. This CDR3 region has 17 residues. The CDR3 loop reads CASSRDATRSPTDTQYF. CDR3 coding DNA: TGTGCCAGCAGCCGAGATGCCACACGTAGTCCCACAGATACGCAGTATTTT.

This chain's CDR3 is CASSSDYLTAIGSASGNTIYF. CDR3 bases: TGCGCCAGCAGCTCCGACTACTTGACAGCCATTGGGAGCGCCTCTGGAAACACCATATATTTT. This chain connects TRBV5-1 to TRBJ1-3, with D possibly matching TRBD1 (5 bases). Looked up from germline, CDR1 is SGHRS and CDR2 is YFSETQ. V was clipped by 3 bases and J by 0 bases, with 28 bases between them. The CDR3 extends over 21 amino acids.

V is TRBV6-6 and J is TRBJ1-3; D uncertain. This CDR3 is built from 14 residues. Germline CDR1 reads MNHNY; CDR2 reads SVGAGI (reference sequence). With 6 bases removed from V and 0 bases from J, the gap between germline ends came to 9 bases. This chain's CDR3 is CASSLHISGNTIYF. DNA for the CDR3: TGTGCCAGCAGCCTGCACATCTCTGGAAACACCATATATTTT.

The chain has TRBV18 and TRBJ2-3; D may correspond to TRBD1 or TRBD2 (5 bases each). Germline loops: CDR1 KGHSH, CDR2 LQKENI. The CDR3 runs to 13 residues. V gave up 3 bases and J gave up 5 bases, with 9 bases separating them. The CDR3 coding sequence is TGTGCCAGCTCACCGGGGACGGTAGATACGCAGTATTTT. Encoded protein: CASSPGTVDTQYF.

This clone has a single count. V is TRBV7-6 and J is TRBJ1-1; D gene uncertain. Trimming pared 5 bases from V and 0 bases from J, leaving 10 bases between. The CDR3 runs to 14 residues. Germline V gene lookup returns CDR1 SGHVS and CDR2 FNYEAQ. The CDR3 is CASSRQTLNTEAFF. The CDR3 DNA is TGTGCCAGCAGCCGCCAGACCTTGAACACTGAAGCTTTCTTT.

The chain recombines TRBV27 with TRBJ1-2, with no clear D. From germline, CDR1 is MNHEY and CDR2 SMNVEV (reference sequence). Trimming pared 3 bases from V and 11 bases from J, leaving 19 bases between. The CDR3 has 14 amino acids. The CDR3 bases are TGTGCCAGCAGTTTTAGGGCCAGTGTTATAGGGTACACCTTC. It translates to CASSFRASVIGYTF.

The gene calls are TRBV2 and TRBJ1-3, with no clear D. The CDR3 sequence is 14 residues long. From germline, CDR1 is SNHLY and CDR2 FYNNEI. Trimming shortened V by 4 bases and J by 0 bases, and 7 bases separated the two germline ends. The CDR3 sequence: CASSVAVSGNTIYF. CDR3 nucleotides: TGTGCCAGCAGTGTGGCGGTCTCTGGAAACACCATATATTTT.

This clone appeared a few times. The chain has TRBV5-6 and TRBJ1-5; no firm D call. V was pared by 5 bases and J by 0 bases, with 9 bases between. Germline CDR1 is SGHDT and CDR2 is YYEEEE. This CDR3 region has 14 residues. CDR3 in amino acids: CASRDRDSNQPQHF. In nucleotides, the CDR3 is TGTGCCAGCAGGGACCGGGATAGCAATCAGCCCCAGCATTTT. Supplemented by reference TRBV5-6 and TRBJ1-5, the full variable domain reads DAGVTQSPTHLIKTRGQQVTLRCSPKSGHDTVSWYQQALGQGPQFIFQYYEEEERQRGNFPDRFSGHQFPNYSSELNVNALLLGDSALYLCASRDRDSNQPQHFGDGTRLSIL.

The CDR3 loop reads CASSASWVGQPQHF. The CDR3 nucleotides are TGTGCCAGCAGCGCGTCCTGGGTTGGGCAGCCCCAGCATTTT. This rearrangement joins TRBV7-2 to TRBJ1-5; D ambiguous. Trimming shortened V by 5 bases and J by 7 bases, and 15 bases separated the two germline ends. CDR3 length: 14 amino acids. CDR1 and CDR2 (germline): SGHTA, FQGNSA.

This chain uses TRBV6-5 with TRBJ2-1, with unresolved D. V dropped 2 bases and J dropped 2 bases, with 10 bases sitting between them. Germline CDR1 MNHEY, CDR2 SVGAGI. This CDR3 is 15 amino acids long. The CDR3 DNA sequence: TGTGCCAGCAGTTACGTGTCTAGAACCTACAATGAGCAGTTCTTC. Translation gives CASSYVSRTYNEQFF.

Only one count was recorded for this clone. The J gene is TRBJ1-6, the V gene TRBV2, with D maybe TRBD1 (5 bases). Germline CDR1 reads SNHLY; CDR2 reads FYNNEI. V dropped 6 bases and J dropped 14 bases, with 17 bases sitting between them. The CDR3 runs to 13 residues. This CDR3 is CASSASGLSALHF. Here the CDR3 DNA reads TGTGCCAGCAGCGCGTCAGGGCTATCAGCCCTCCACTTT.

The chain joins TRBV19 to TRBJ2-3; TRBD2 agrees at 8 bases. There are 17 residues in the CDR3. The junction had 15 bases not matched to a gene; V was cut back by 6 bases and J by 4 bases. CDR1 is LNHDA, CDR2 SQIVND, per germline (reference sequence). The DNA for the CDR3 is TGTGCCAGTAGAGATCCCGGGGAAGCGGGAGTCGCAGATACGCAGTATTTT. Residues: CASRDPGEAGVADTQYF.

This chain links TRBV7-2 with TRBJ2-7; no clear D. V shed 3 bases and J shed 3 bases, with 9 bases lying between them. The CDR3 length is 13 residues. Looked up from germline, CDR1 is SGHTA and CDR2 is FQGNSA. The CDR3 loop reads CASSFRGNYEQYF. DNA for the CDR3: TGTGCCAGCAGCTTCCGAGGTAACTACGAGCAGTACTTC.

The rearrangement joins TRBV9 to TRBJ1-4, with 7 bases matching TRBD1. The CDR3 length is 14 residues. Trimming took 5 bases from V and 6 from J; bases not matched to a gene: 7. The germline V gene has CDR1 SGDLS and CDR2 YYNGEE. In DNA, the CDR3 is TGTGCCAGCAGTAGGGACAGCGCTTATGAAAAACTGTTTTTT. Protein: CASSRDSAYEKLFF.

This chain connects TRBV11-2 to TRBJ2-7, with D maybe TRBD2 (5 bases). CDR3 length: 15 residues. V was clipped by 5 bases and J by 3 bases, with 17 bases between them. Germline CDR1 reads SGHAT; CDR2 reads FQNNGV. The CDR3 loop reads CASSGGPGSNYEQYF. CDR3 bases: TGTGCCAGCAGCGGAGGCCCGGGATCCAACTACGAGCAGTACTTC.

This clone occurred once. The V and J genes are TRBV5-1 and TRBJ2-2; TRBD1 agrees at 9 bases. V shed 2 bases and J 6 bases; nucleotides not matched to a gene: 5. The CDR3 loop spans 15 amino acids. Germline CDR1 and CDR2: SGHRS and YFSETQ. CDR3 DNA sequence: TGCGCCAGCAGCTTACAGGGGGCTGCAGCCGGGGAGCTGTTTTTT. Protein: CASSLQGAAAGELFF.